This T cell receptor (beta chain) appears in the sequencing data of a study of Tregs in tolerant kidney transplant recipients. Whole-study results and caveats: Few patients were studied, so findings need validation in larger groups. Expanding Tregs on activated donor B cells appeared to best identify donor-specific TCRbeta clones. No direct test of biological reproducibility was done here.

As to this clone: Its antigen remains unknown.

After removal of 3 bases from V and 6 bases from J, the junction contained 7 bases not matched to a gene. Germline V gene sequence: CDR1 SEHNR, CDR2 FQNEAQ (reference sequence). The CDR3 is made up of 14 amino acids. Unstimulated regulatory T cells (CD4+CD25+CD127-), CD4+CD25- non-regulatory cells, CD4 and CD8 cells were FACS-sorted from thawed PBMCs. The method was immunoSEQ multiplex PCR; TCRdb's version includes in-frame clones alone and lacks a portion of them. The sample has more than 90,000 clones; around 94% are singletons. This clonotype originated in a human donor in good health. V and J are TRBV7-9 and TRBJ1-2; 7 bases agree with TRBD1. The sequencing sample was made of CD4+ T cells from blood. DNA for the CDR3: TGTGCCAGCAGCTTGACAGGGTTGGCAGATGGCTACACCTTC. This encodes CASSLTGLADGYTF. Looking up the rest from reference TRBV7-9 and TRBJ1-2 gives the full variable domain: DTGVSQNPRHKITKRGQNVTFRCDPISEHNRLYWYRQTLGQGPEFLTYFQNEAQLEKSRLLSDRFSAERPKGSFSTLEIQRTEQGDSAMYLCASSLTGLADGYTFGSGTRLTVV.